This entry features one T cell receptor (beta chain) sequence. A multiplex PCR was run with 60 Vbeta primers and 13 Jbeta primers. The protocol was immunoSEQ multiplex PCR, while the TCRdb copy is restricted to in-frame clones and leaves out a portion. This table has 60,000 to 75,000 clones, 79% appearing once. These data belong to a study of cytomegalovirus exposure and HLA in healthy donors. Trimming at V came to 4 bases and at J to 2 bases, leaving 10 bases not matched to a gene. Looked up from germline, CDR1 is LNHDA and CDR2 is SQIVND (reference sequence). This CDR3 is 17 amino acids long. The sample was PBMCs. This clonotype originated in a woman aged 25 to 39 in good health and CMV-seronegative. This chain connects TRBV19 to TRBJ2-2; TRBD2 aligns across 7 bases. The CDR3 protein is CASSKGGDLVNTGELFF. The CDR3 nucleotides read TGTGCCAGTAGTAAGGGAGGGGACCTGGTAAACACCGGGGAGCTGTTTTTT. Filled out from reference TRBV19 and TRBJ2-2, the complete variable domain reads DGGITQSPKYLFRKEGQNVTLSCEQNLNHDAMYWYRQDPGQGLRLIYYSQIVNDFQKGDIAEGYSVSREKKESFPLTVTSAQKNPTAFYLCASSKGGDLVNTGELFFGEGSRLTVL.